Described below is a single T cell receptor beta chain sequence and its context. Its antigen is as yet unknown. This sample was taken from a study of cytomegalovirus exposure and HLA in healthy donors. The CDR3 contains 14 residues. The V gene end was trimmed by 4 bases and the J gene end by 1 base; junction bases not matched to a gene: 2. Germline-derived CDR1 and CDR2 are LNHDA and SQIVND (reference sequence). Researchers ran the PCR with 60 Vbeta and 13 Jbeta primers. The assay was immunoSEQ multiplex PCR, and TCRdb's table has in-frame clones only and misses some. The sample consists of fewer than 250,000 clones, around four fifths of them appearing once. Overall study findings and caveats: For most TCR sequences rarity was the rule, although some public TCRs occurred in many donors.

The sequencing input was PBMCs. The TCR was taken from a woman in her 50s in good health and CMV-seropositive. This chain joins TRBV19 and TRBJ1-1, with 8 bases fitting TRBD1. This CDR3 is CASSTQGGNTEAFF. The CDR3 DNA is TGTGCCAGTAGTACACAGGGGGGGAACACTGAAGCTTTCTTT.